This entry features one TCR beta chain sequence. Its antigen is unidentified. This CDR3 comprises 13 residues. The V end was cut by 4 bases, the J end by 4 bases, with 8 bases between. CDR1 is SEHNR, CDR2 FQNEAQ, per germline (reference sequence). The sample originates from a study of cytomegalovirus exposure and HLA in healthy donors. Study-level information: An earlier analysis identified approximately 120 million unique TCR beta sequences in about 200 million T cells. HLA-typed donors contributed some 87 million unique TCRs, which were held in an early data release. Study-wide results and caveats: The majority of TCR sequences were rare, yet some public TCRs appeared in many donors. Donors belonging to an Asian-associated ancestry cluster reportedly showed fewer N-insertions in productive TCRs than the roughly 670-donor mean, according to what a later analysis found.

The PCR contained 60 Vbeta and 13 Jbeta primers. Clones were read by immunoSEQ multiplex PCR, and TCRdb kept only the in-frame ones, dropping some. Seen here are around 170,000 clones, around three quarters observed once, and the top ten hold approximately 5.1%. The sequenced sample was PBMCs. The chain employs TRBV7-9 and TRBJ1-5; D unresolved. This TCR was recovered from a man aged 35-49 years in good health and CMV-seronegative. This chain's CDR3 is CASSSGKNQPQHF. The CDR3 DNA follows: TGTGCCAGCAGCTCGGGTAAAAATCAGCCCCAGCATTTT.